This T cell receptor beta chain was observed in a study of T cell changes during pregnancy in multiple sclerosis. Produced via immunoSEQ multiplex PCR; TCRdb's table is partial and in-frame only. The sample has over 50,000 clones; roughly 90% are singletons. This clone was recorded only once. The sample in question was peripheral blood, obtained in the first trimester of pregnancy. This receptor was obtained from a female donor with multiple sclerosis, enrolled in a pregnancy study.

The CDR3 loop is CASSPGLNGETQYF. CDR3 DNA: TGTGCCAGCTCACCAGGGCTCAACGGAGAGACCCAGTACTTC. This chain joins TRBV18 and TRBJ2-5; D is unclear. Germline CDR1 reads KGHSH; CDR2 reads LQKENI. This CDR3 contains 14 residues. V was clipped by 2 bases and J by 4 bases, with 11 bases between them.